In this sample, the clone carrying this T cell receptor beta chain turned up many times. Its antigen remains unidentified. The time point was: persistent/refractory GD, antithyroid drugs over 5 years with positive TRAb. The authors made the TCR library using RNA they extracted from PBMCs. Graves' disease diagnoses followed American Thyroid Association guidelines. Assembly of TCR beta libraries relied on iRepertoire HTBI primers together with Arm-PCR of CDR3 regions. Each CDR3 protein is one row after TCRdb ran MiXCR on the multiplex PCR reads. Altogether roughly 430,000 distinct CDR3 sequences are present, under 25% being singletons, with the ten largest covering approximately 14%. The sample is drawn from a study of regulatory T cells in long-lasting Graves disease. Notes on the study in general: There were preferences for TRBV28, TRBJ1-2 and TRBJ2-5 in persistent disease.

The V gene lost 3 bases and the J gene lost 4 bases, with 15 bases spanning the gap. Germline loops: CDR1 MDHEN, CDR2 SYDVKM. CDR3 size: 15 residues. Sequences were derived from peripheral blood mononuclear cells (PBMCs), sampled when the disease was refractory, from a patient treated with antithyroid drugs. The receptor was isolated from a female donor with Graves disease. The chain couples TRBV28 to TRBJ1-1, with D unresolved. The CDR3: CASSFAQRGGTEAFF. The CDR3 DNA reads as TGTGCCAGCAGTTTCGCCCAAAGAGGAGGCACTGAAGCTTTCTTT.